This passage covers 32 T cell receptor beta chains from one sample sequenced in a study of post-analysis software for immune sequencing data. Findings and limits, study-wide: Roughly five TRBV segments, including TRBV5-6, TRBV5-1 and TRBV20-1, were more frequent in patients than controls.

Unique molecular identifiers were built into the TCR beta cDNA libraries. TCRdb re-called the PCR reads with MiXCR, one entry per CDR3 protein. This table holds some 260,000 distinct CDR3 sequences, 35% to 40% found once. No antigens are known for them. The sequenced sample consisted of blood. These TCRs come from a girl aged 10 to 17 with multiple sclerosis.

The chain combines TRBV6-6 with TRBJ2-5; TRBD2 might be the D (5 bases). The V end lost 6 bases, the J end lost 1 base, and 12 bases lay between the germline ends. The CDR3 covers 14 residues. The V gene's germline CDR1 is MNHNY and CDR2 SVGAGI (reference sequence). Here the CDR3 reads CASRNPTIQETQYF. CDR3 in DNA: TGTGCCAGCAGAAACCCGACTATCCAAGAGACCCAGTACTTC.

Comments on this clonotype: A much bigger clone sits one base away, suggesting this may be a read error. The CDR3 DNA sequence: TGTGCCAGCAGTTTGGGGAGAGCAAGGGGTTATGAGCAGTACTTC. It specifies CASSLGRARGYEQYF. The chain has TRBV12-3 or TRBV12-4 and TRBJ2-5; D possibly uses TRBD1 or TRBD2 (5 bases each). Deletions cut 3 bases from V and 11 bases from J, with 22 bases between. CDR3 length equals 15 residues.

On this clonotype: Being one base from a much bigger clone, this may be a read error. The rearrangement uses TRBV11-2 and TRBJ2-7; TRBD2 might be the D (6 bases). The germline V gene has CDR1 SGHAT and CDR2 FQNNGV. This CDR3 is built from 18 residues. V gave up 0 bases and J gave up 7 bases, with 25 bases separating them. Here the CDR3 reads CASSLEGDLASAIDEQYF. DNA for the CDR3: TGTGCCAGCAGCTTAGAGGGGGATCTAGCGTCCGCGATCGATGAGCAGTACTTC.

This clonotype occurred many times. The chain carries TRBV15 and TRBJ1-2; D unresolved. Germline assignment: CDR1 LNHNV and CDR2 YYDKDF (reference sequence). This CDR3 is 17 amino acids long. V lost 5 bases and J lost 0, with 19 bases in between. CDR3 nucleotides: TGTGCCACCAGCCCCAAAAGGGCATCTGGTTCTAACTATGGCTACACCTTC. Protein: CATSPKRASGSNYGYTF. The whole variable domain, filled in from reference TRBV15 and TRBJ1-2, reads DAMVIQNPRYQVTQFGKPVTLSCSQTLNHNVMYWYQQKSSQAPKLLFHYYDKDFNNEADTPDNFQSRRPNTSFCFLDIRSPGLGDTAMYLCATSPKRASGSNYGYTFGSGTRLTVV.

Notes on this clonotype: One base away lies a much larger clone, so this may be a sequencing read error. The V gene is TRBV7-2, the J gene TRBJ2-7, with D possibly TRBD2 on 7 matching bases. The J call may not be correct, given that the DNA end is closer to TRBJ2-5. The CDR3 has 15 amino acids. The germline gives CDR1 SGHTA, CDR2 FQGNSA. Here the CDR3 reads CASSPRGGLRGTQYF. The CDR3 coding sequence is TGTGCCAGCAGCCCAAGGGGGGGGCTCCGGGGGACCCAGTACTTC.

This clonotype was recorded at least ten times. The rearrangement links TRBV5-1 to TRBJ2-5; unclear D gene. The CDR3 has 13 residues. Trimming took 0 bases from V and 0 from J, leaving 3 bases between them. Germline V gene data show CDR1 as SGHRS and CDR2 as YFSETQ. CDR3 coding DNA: TGCGCCAGCAGCTTGGGGTACCAAGAGACCCAGTACTTC. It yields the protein CASSLGYQETQYF.

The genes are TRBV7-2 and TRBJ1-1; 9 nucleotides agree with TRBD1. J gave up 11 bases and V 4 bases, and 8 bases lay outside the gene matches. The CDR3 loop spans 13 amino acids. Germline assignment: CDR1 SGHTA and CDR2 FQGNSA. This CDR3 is CASSSQGADRAFF. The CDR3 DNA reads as TGTGCCAGCAGCTCACAGGGGGCGGACCGGGCTTTCTTT.

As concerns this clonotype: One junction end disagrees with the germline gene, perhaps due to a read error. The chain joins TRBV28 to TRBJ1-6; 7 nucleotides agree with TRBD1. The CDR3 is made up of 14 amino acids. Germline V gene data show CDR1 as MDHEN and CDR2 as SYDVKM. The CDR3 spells CTSSPPQGLSPLHF. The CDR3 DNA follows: TGTACCAGCAGTCCCCCACAGGGGCTGTCACCCCTCCACTTT.

The CDR3 DNA follows: TGTGCCAGCAGTGCGGGGACGGATCAGCCCCAGCATTTT. It specifies CASSAGTDQPQHF. The chain uses TRBV12-3 or TRBV12-4 and TRBJ1-5; a weak D match, TRBD1 (5 bases). CDR3 length equals 13 residues. V lost 5 bases and J 5 bases, leaving 10 bases between the germline ends.

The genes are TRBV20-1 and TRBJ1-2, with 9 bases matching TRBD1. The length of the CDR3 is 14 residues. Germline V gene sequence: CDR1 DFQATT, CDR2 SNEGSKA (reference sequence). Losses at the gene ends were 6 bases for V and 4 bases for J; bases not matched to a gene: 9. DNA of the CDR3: TGCAGTGCCCTGGGACAGGGATCGACCTATGGCTACACCTTC. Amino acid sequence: CSALGQGSTYGYTF.

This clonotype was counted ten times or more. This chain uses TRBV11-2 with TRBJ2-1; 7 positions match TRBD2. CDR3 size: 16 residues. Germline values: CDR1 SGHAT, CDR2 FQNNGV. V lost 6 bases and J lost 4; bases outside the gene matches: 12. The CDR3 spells CASRLSFREVYNEQFF. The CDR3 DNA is TGTGCCAGCAGACTAAGCTTCCGGGAGGTTTACAATGAGCAGTTCTTC.

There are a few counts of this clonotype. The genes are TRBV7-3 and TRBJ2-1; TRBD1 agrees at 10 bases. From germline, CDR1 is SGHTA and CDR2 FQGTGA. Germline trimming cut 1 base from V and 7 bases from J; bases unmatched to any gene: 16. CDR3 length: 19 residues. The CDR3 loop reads CASSLRDRGLFLDWNEQFF. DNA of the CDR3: TGTGCCAGCAGCTTAAGGGACAGGGGACTGTTCCTAGACTGGAATGAGCAGTTCTTC.

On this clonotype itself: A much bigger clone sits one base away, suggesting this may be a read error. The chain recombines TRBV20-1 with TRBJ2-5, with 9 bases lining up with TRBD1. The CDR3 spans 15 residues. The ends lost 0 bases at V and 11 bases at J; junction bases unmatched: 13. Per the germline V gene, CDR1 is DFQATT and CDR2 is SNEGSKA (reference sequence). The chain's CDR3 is CSARDTQGAYNEQYF. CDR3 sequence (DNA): TGCAGTGCTAGAGATACACAGGGGGCTTACAATGAGCAGTACTTC.

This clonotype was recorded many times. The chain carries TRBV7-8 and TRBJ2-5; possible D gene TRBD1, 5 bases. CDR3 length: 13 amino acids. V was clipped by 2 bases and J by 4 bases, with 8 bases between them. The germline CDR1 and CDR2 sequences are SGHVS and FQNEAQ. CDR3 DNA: TGTGCCAGCAGCTTAAGCCAGGGAGAGACCCAGTACTTC. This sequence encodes CASSLSQGETQYF.

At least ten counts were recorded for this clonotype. The CDR3 DNA is TGTGCCAGCAGCTCACTACCGGGACAGAGAAGCTCTGGGGCCAACGTCCTGACTTTC. It is translated as CASSSLPGQRSSGANVLTF. The rearrangement joins TRBV11-2 to TRBJ2-6, with 7 bases lining up with TRBD1. Germline V gives CDR1 SGHAT, CDR2 FQNNGV. The V segment lost 4 bases and the J segment 0 bases; nucleotides outside the gene matches: 12. The CDR3 consists of 19 residues.

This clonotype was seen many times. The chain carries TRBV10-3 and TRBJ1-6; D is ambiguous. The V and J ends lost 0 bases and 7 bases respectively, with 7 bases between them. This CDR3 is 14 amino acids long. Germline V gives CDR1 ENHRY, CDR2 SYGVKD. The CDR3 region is CAISESPRNSPLHF. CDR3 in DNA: TGTGCCATCAGTGAGTCACCCAGGAATTCACCCCTCCACTTT.

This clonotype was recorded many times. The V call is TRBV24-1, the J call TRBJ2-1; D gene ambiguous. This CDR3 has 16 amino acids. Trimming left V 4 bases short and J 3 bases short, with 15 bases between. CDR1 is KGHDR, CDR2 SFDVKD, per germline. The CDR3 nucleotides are TGTGCCACCAGTGAGAGCTTCTGCCCTCTCTACAATGAGCAGTTCTTC. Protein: CATSESFCPLYNEQFF.

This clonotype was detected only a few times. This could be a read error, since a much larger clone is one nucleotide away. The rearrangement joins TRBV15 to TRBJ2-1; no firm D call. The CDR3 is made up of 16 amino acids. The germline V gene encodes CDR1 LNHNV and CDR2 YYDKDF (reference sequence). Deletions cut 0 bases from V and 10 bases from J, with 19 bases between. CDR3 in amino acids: CATSREGGPTSLEQFF. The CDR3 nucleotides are TGTGCCACCAGCAGAGAGGGTGGTCCCACATCCTTGGAGCAGTTCTTC. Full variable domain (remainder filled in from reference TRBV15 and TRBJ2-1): DAMVIQNPRYQVTQFGKPVTLSCSQTLNHNVMYWYQQKSSQAPKLLFHYYDKDFNNEADTPDNFQSRRPNTSFCFLDIRSPGLGDTAMYLCATSREGGPTSLEQFFGPGTRLTVL.

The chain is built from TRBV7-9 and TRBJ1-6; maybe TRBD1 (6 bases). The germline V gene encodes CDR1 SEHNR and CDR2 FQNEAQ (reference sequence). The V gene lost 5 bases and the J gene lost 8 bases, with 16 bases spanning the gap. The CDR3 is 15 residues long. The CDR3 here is CASSGRTVVDSPLHF. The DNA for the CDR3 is TGTGCCAGCAGCGGCCGGACAGTCGTAGATTCACCCCTCCACTTT.

The CDR3 DNA is TGTGCCAGCAGCCATCCCCTAAGGGGCTACTATGGCTACACCTTC. This sequence encodes CASSHPLRGYYGYTF. The chain carries TRBV3-1 and TRBJ1-2; weak D call: TRBD1 (5 bases). V shed 3 bases and J shed 3 bases, with 14 bases lying between them. The CDR3 consists of 15 residues. The germline V gene has CDR1 LGHDT and CDR2 YNNKEL (reference sequence).

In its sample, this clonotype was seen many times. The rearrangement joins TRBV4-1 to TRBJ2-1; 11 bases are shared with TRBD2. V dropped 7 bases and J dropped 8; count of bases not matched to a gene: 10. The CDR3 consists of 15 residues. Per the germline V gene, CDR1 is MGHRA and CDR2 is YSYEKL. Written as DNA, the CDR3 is TGCGCCAGCACCCAGACTAGCGGGACTCTATATGAGCAGTTCTTC. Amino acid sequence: CASTQTSGTLYEQFF.

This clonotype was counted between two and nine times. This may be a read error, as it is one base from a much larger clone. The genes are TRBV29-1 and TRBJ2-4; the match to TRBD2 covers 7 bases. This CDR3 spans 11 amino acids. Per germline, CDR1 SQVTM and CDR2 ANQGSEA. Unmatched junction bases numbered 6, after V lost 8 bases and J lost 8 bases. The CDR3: CSILGRDIQYF. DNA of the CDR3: TGCAGCATCCTGGGGAGGGACATTCAGTACTTC.

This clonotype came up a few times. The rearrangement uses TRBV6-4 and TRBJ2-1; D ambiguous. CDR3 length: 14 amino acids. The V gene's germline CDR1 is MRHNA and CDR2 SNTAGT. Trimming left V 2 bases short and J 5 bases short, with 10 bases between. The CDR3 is CASSDQGGHNEQFF. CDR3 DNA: TGTGCCAGCAGTGACCAAGGTGGCCACAATGAGCAGTTCTTC.

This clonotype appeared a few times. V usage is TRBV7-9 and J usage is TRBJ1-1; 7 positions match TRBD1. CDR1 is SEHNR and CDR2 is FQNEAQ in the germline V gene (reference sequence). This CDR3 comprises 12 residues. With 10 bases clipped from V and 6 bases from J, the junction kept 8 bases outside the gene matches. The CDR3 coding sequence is TGTGCCATATCAGGGGGAAGGGCTGAAGCTTTCTTT. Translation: CAISGGRAEAFF.

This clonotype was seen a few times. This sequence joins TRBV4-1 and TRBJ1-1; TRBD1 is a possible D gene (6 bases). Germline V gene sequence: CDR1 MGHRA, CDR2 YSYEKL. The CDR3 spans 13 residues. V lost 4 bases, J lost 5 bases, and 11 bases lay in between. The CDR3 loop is CASSLHRATEAFF. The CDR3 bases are TGCGCCAGCAGCCTCCACAGGGCTACTGAAGCTTTCTTT.

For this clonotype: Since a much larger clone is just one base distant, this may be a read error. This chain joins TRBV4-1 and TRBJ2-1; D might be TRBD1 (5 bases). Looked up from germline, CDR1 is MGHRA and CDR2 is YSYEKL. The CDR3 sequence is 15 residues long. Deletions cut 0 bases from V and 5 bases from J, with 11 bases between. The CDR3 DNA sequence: TGCGCCAGCAGCCAAGACGTACAGGCGGACAATGAGCAGTTCTTC. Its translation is CASSQDVQADNEQFF.

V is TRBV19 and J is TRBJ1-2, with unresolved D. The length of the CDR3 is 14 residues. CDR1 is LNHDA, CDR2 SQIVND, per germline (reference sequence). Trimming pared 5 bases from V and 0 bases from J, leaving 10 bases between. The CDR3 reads CASSPSGSNYGYTF. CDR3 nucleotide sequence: TGTGCCAGTAGTCCCTCAGGATCTAACTATGGCTACACCTTC.

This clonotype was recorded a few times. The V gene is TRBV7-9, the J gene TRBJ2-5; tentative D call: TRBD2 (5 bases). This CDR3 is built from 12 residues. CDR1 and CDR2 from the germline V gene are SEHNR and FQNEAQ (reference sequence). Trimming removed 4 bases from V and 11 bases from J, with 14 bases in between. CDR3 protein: CASSYGVREQYF. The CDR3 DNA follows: TGTGCCAGCAGCTACGGTGTTAGGGAGCAGTACTTC.

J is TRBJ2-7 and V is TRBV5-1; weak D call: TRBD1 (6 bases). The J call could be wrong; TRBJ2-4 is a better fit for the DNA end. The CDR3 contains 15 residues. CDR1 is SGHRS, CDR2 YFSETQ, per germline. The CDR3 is CASSLLTGTKNIQYF. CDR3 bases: TGCGCCAGCAGCTTGCTGACAGGAACAAAAAACATTCAGTACTTC.

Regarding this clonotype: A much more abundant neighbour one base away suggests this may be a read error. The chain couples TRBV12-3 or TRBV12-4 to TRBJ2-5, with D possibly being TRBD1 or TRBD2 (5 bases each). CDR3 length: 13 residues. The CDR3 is CAGSLSREETQYF. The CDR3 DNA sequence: TGTGCCGGCAGTTTGAGCAGGGAGGAGACCCAGTACTTC.

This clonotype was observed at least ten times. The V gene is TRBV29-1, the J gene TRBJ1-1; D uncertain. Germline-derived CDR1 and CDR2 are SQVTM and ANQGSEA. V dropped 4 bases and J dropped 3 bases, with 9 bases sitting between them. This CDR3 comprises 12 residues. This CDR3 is CSVGNQYTEAFF. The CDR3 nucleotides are TGCAGCGTTGGAAACCAGTACACTGAAGCTTTCTTT.

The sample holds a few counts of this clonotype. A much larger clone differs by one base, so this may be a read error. CDR3 loop: CSVETSGSYNEQYF. The CDR3 DNA reads as TGCAGCGTTGAGACTAGCGGTTCCTACAATGAGCAGTACTTC. This sequence joins TRBV29-1 and TRBJ2-7; 9 bases agree with TRBD2. CDR3 size: 14 residues. The germline CDR1 and CDR2 sequences are SQVTM and ANQGSEA. With 3 bases clipped from V and 7 bases from J, the junction kept 10 bases outside the gene matches.